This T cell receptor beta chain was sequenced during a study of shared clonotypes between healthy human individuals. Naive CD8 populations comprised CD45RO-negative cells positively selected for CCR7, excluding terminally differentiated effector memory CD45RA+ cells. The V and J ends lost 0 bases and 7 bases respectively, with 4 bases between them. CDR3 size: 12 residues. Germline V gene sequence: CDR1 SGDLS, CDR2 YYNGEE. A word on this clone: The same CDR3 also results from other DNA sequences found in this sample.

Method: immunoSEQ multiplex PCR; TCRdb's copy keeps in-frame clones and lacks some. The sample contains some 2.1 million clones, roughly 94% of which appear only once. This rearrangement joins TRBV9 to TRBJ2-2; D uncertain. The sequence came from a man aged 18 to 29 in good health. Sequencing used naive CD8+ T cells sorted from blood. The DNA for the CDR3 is TGTGCCAGCAGCGTAGGGTACGGGGAGCTGTTTTTT. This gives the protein CASSVGYGELFF.